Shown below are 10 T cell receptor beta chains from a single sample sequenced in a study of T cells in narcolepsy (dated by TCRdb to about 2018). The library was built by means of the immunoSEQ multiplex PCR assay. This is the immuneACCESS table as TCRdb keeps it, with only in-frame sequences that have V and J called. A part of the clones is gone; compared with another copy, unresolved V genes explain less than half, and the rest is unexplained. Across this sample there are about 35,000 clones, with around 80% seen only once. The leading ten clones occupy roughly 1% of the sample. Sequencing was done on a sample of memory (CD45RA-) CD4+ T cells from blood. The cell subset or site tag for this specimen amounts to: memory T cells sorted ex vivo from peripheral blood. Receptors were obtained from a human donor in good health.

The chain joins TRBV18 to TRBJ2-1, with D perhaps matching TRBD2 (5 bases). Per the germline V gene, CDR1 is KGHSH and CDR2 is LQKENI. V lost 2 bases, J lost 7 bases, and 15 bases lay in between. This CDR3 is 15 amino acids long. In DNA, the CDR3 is TGTGCCAGCTCACCAGGGGTAGGTTCGGGAAATGAGCAGTTCTTC. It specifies CASSPGVGSGNEQFF.

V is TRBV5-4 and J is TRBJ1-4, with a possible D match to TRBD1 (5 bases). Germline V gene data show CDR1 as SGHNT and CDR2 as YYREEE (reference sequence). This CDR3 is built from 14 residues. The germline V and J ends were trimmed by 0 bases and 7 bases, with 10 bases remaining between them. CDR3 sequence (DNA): TGTGCCAGCAGCTTGGGCGGGCAGGGTGAAAAACTGTTTTTT. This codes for CASSLGGQGEKLFF.

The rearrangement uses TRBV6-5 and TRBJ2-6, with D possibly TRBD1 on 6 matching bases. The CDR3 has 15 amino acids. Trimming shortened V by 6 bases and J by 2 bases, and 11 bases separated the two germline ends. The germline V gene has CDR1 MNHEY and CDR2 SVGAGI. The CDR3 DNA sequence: TGTGCCAGCAGCTGGACAGTGGCTGGGGCCAACGTCCTGACTTTC. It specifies CASSWTVAGANVLTF.

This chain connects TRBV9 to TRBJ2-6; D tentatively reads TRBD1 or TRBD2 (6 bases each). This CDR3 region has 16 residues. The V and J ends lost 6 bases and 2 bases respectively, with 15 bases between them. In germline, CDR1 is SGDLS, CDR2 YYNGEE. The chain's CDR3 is CASKGGGQAGANVLTF. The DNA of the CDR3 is TGTGCCAGCAAAGGAGGGGGGCAGGCTGGGGCCAACGTCCTGACTTTC.

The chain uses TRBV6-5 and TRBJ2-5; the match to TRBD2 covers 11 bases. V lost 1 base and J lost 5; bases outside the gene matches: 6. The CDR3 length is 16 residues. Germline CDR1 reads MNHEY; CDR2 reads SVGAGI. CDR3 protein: CASSYYLAGGAETQYF. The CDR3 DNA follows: TGTGCCAGCAGTTACTACCTAGCGGGGGGCGCGGAGACCCAGTACTTC.

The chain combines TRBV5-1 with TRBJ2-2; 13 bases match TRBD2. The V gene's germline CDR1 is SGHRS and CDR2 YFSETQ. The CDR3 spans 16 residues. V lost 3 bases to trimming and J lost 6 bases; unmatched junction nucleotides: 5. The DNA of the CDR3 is TGCGCCAGCAGCTCCTTACTAGCGGGAGGGTCCGGGGAGCTGTTTTTT. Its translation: CASSSLLAGGSGELFF.

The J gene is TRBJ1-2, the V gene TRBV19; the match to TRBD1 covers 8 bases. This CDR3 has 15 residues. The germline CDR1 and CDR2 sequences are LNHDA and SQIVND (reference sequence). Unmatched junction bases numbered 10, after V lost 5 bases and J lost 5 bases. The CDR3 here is CASSPSAGTGYGYTF. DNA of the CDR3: TGTGCCAGTAGTCCTAGCGCCGGGACAGGATATGGCTACACCTTC.

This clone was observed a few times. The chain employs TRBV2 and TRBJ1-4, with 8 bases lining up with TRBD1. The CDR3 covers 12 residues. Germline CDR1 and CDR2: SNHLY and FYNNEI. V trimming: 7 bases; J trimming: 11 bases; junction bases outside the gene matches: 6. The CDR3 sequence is CASTQQGGKLFF. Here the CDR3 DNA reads TGTGCCAGCACTCAACAGGGGGGGAAACTGTTTTTT.

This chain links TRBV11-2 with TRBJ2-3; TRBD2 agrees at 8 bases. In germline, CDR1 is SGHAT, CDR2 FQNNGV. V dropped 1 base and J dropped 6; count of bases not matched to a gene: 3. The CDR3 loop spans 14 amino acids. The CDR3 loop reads CASSLAGGPDTQYF. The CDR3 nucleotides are TGTGCCAGCAGCTTAGCGGGGGGGCCCGATACGCAGTATTTT.

Here the CDR3 reads CATSPDRVETQYF. CDR3 bases: TGTGCCACCAGCCCTGACAGGGTGGAGACCCAGTACTTC. The chain uses TRBV15 and TRBJ2-5, with TRBD1 identical over 7 bases. J gave up 5 bases and V 5 bases, and 5 bases lay outside the gene matches. From germline, CDR1 is LNHNV and CDR2 YYDKDF (reference sequence). The CDR3 runs to 13 residues.